This T cell receptor beta chain was identified in a study of beta chain features in type 1 diabetes. Study findings and constraints: Sequencing from cDNA could over-represent high-TCR-expressing cells. All four CD4+ subsets of Type 1 diabetes patients contained TCRB CDR3s that were moderately but significantly shorter.

Expressed TCRB transcripts were sequenced, since all the RNA that had been isolated was reverse transcribed. Clones were sequenced by immunoSEQ multiplex PCR, and TCRdb holds only the in-frame ones, with some missing. The data contain some 190,000 clones, under 9.5% of them singletons. The CDR3 is 17 residues long. This clone has ten or more counts. Its target is not known. On average, the one heparinised blood draw given by each donor was about 116 mL. Researchers reported sorting CD4+ naive, central memory, regulatory and stem cell-like memory cells via CD45RO/CCR7/CD25/CD127/CD95/CD27. Input material: central memory CD4+ T cells from blood. This chain joins TRBV21-1 and TRBJ1-2; TRBD1 was called by the table and not checked on the DNA. TRBV21-1 represents a pseudogene. The clonotype comes from a man aged 18 to 30 with type 1 diabetes. The CDR3 bases are TGTGCCAGCAGCAGGACCCCCTTTGACAGCCTCACCTATGGCTACACCTTC. Amino acid sequence: CASSRTPFDSLTYGYTF.